Below are 13 T cell receptor beta chains sequenced from a single sample in a study of pediatric ulcerative colitis. Libraries were prepared by immunoSEQ multiplex PCR; TCRdb keeps only in-frame clonotypes and omits some of them. The sample comprises 35,000 to 45,000 clones, roughly four fifths of which are singletons, and 8.6% rests with the top ten. The rectum was sampled with one to two pinch biopsies at colonoscopy. The sample was gut tissue. The receptors come from a boy between 5 and 17 years old with severe ulcerative colitis.

This sequence joins TRBV11-2 and TRBJ1-4; 7 positions match TRBD1. This CDR3 spans 13 amino acids. Trimming took 0 bases from V and 10 from J; bases not matched to a gene: 2. Germline V lookup: CDR1 SGHAT, CDR2 FQNNGV. CDR3 coding DNA: TGTGCCAGCAGCTTAGATCGGACAGGAAAACTGTTTTTT. Translation: CASSLDRTGKLFF. Filled out from reference TRBV11-2 and TRBJ1-4, the complete variable domain reads EAGVAQSPRYKIIEKRQSVAFWCNPISGHATLYWYQQILGQGPKLLIQFQNNGVVDDSQLPKDRFSAERLKGVDSTLKIQPAKLEDSAVYLCASSLDRTGKLFFGSGTQLSVL.

This clone has a single count. The chain is built from TRBV30 and TRBJ2-4; D unresolved. Per the germline V gene, CDR1 is GTSNPN and CDR2 is SVGIG (reference sequence). This CDR3 is built from 13 residues. The V end was cut by 0 bases, the J end by 8 bases, with 11 bases between. This chain's CDR3 is CAWSVSLTDIQYF. CDR3 bases: TGTGCCTGGAGTGTTAGCTTGACCGACATTCAGTACTTC.

Only a few counts were recorded for this clone. V and J are TRBV2 and TRBJ2-1; TRBD1 might be the D (7 bases). The germline V gene encodes CDR1 SNHLY and CDR2 FYNNEI. Trimming took off 3 bases at V and 8 bases at J, with 14 bases between the two ends. The CDR3 sequence is 14 residues long. CDR3 bases: TGTGCCAGCAGTGACCAGGGGGGAAGCGATGAGCAGTTCTTC. Translated, it gives CASSDQGGSDEQFF. Drawing the rest from reference TRBV2 and TRBJ2-1, the complete variable domain is EPEVTQTPSHQVTQMGQEVILRCVPISNHLYFYWYRQILGQKVEFLVSFYNNEISEKSEIFDDQFSVERPDGSNFTLKIRSTKLEDSAMYFCASSDQGGSDEQFFGPGTRLTVL.

The chain links TRBV11-3 to TRBJ2-3, with a possible D match to TRBD2 (6 bases). V gave up 5 bases and J gave up 2 bases, with 11 bases separating them. Germline V CDR1 and CDR2: SGHNT, YENEEA. This CDR3 is built from 14 residues. This CDR3 reads CASSRGAVTDTQYF. The CDR3 region has the DNA TGTGCCAGCAGCCGCGGGGCCGTCACAGATACGCAGTATTTT.

V and J are TRBV18 and TRBJ2-7, with D possibly TRBD1 on 6 matching bases. Trimming stripped 3 bases from V and 5 bases from J, with 14 bases between. CDR3 length: 14 amino acids. Germline V gene sequence: CDR1 KGHSH, CDR2 LQKENI. Here the CDR3 DNA reads TGTGCCAGCTCACCGAGTACAGGGAACAACGAGCAGTACTTC. Encoded protein: CASSPSTGNNEQYF.

V usage is TRBV5-8 and J usage is TRBJ1-1; 8 bases are a match to TRBD1. This CDR3 comprises 15 residues. Per the germline V gene, CDR1 is SGHTS and CDR2 is YDEGEE. V lost 4 bases to trimming and J lost 0 bases; unmatched junction nucleotides: 5. The CDR3 region is CASSLGQGLNTEAFF. The CDR3 nucleotides read TGTGCCAGCAGCCTCGGACAGGGCTTGAACACTGAAGCTTTCTTT.

The chain uses TRBV5-1 and TRBJ2-2; D call uncertain. The ends were cut back, 0 bases at V and 5 bases at J, with 8 bases in the middle. The CDR3 is 14 amino acids. The germline V gene has CDR1 SGHRS and CDR2 YFSETQ. CDR3 region: CASSLALGTGELFF. The CDR3 coding sequence is TGCGCCAGCAGCTTGGCCTTGGGTACCGGGGAGCTGTTTTTT.

The chain combines TRBV7-9 with TRBJ2-1, with D maybe TRBD1 (6 bases). CDR3 size: 16 residues. The germline V gene has CDR1 SEHNR and CDR2 FQNEAQ (reference sequence). The V end lost 3 bases, the J end lost 6 bases, and 18 bases lay between the germline ends. The CDR3 DNA reads TGTGCCAGCAGCTTGATGCTAGTGGGGGCCCTCAATGAGCAGTTCTTC. It yields the protein CASSLMLVGALNEQFF.

The V call is TRBV5-8, the J call TRBJ1-1; D might be TRBD1 (5 bases). Germline assignment: CDR1 SGHTS and CDR2 YDEGEE. The V end lost 0 bases, the J end lost 7 bases, and 13 bases lay between the germline ends. The length of the CDR3 is 14 residues. CDR3: CASSLDSGVLEAFF. DNA for the CDR3: TGTGCCAGCAGCTTGGATTCGGGGGTACTTGAAGCTTTCTTT.

The CDR3 sequence: CASSPWGSGGNNEQFF. CDR3 sequence (DNA): TGTGCCAGCAGCCCCTGGGGGAGTGGGGGGAACAATGAGCAGTTCTTC. The chain has TRBV11-2 and TRBJ2-1; a possible D gene is TRBD2 (6 bases). Germline V gene sequence: CDR1 SGHAT, CDR2 FQNNGV. Trimming took 5 bases from V and 5 from J, leaving 19 bases between them. The CDR3 length is 16 residues.

V is TRBV28 and J is TRBJ2-2; D remains unclear. V lost 6 bases, J lost 3 bases, and 5 bases lay in between. Germline lookup yields CDR1 MDHEN and CDR2 SYDVKM. The CDR3 totals 12 residues. The CDR3 loop reads CASSLYTGELFF. CDR3 sequence (DNA): TGTGCCAGCAGCCTTTACACCGGGGAGCTGTTTTTT.

The genes are TRBV2 and TRBJ1-5; TRBD1 aligns across 10 bases. Germline trimming cut 6 bases from V and 7 bases from J; bases unmatched to any gene: 9. The CDR3 consists of 15 residues. Germline V gene sequence: CDR1 SNHLY, CDR2 FYNNEI. The CDR3 coding sequence is TGTGCCAGCAGGATCGGACAGGGGGGAGGGCAGCCCCAGCATTTT. This sequence encodes CASRIGQGGGQPQHF.

Only a few counts were recorded for this clone. J is TRBJ2-3 and V is TRBV5-1, with D hard to call. Between the trimmed V and J ends, which lost 0 bases and 4 bases, there was a span of 9 bases. In germline, CDR1 is SGHRS, CDR2 YFSETQ. This CDR3 spans 14 amino acids. This CDR3 is CASSLGLPPDTQYF. CDR3 coding DNA: TGCGCCAGCAGCTTGGGACTCCCCCCAGATACGCAGTATTTT.